This TCR beta chain was captured by sequencing in a study of OX40 agonist ivuxolimab in advanced cancers. Looking at the study overall: Intravenous ivuxolimab was administered to patients every 2 weeks at 0.01 to 10 mg/kg. Partial responses were observed in three patients, of whom one had hepatocellular carcinoma and two had cutaneous melanoma. At roughly 83% male, the cohort had a mean age of about 60 years, ranging from roughly 20 to 79.

This CDR3 is 12 amino acids long. Germline V gene lookup returns CDR1 SGHAT and CDR2 FQNNGV. V was clipped by 1 base and J by 5 bases, with 6 bases between them. Only in-frame clones appear in the TCRdb table, and some are missing; sequencing was by immunoSEQ multiplex PCR. The top ten hold about 37% of the sample, which has under 8,000 clones, less than 85% seen once. The rearrangement joins TRBV11-2 to TRBJ2-7; D is perhaps TRBD2 (6 bases). The specimen comprised CD4+ or CD8+ T cells sorted from blood, sampled in a trial of the OX40 agonist ivuxolimab. The receptor was isolated from an adult with an advanced solid tumor such as melanoma, head and neck, liver or kidney cancer. CDR3 sequence (DNA): TGTGCCAGCAGCTTAGTAGCGGACGAGCAGTACTTC. Protein product: CASSLVADEQYF.